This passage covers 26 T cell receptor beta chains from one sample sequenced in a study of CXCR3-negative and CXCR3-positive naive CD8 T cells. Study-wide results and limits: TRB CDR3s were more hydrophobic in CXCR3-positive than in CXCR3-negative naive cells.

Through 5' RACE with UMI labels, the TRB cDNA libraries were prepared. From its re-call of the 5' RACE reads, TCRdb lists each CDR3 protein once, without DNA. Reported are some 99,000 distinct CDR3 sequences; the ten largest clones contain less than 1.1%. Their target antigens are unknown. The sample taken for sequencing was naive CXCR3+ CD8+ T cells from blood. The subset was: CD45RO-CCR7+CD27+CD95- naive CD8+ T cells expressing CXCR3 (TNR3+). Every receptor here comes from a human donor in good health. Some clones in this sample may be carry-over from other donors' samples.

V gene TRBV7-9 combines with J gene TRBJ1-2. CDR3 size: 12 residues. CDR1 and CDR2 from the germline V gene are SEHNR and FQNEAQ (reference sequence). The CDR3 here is CASSLEGGGYTF.

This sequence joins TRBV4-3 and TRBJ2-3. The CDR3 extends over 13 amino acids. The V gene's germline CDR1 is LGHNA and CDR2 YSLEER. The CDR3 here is CASSQVHRDTQYF.

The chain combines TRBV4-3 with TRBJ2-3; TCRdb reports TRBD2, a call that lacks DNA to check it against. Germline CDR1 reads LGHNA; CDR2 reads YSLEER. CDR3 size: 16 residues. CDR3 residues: CASSQSSGGHTDTQYF.

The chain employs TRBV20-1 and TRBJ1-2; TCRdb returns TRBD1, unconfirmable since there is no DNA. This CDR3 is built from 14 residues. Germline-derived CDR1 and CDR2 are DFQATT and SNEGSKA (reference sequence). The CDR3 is CSARDDRGRGGYTF.

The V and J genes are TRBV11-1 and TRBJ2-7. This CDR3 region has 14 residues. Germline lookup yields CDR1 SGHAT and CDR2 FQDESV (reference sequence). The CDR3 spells CASSLLGNYYEQYF. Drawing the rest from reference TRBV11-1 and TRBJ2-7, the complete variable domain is EAEVAQSPRYKITEKSQAVAFWCDPISGHATLYWYRQILGQGPELLVQFQDESVVDDSQLPKDRFSAERLKGVDSTLKIQPAELGDSAMYLCASSLLGNYYEQYFGPGTRLTVT.

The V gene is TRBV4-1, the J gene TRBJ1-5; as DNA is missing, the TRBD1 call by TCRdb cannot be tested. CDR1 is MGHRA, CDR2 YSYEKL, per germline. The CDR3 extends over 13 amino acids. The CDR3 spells CASSQGGDQPQHF.

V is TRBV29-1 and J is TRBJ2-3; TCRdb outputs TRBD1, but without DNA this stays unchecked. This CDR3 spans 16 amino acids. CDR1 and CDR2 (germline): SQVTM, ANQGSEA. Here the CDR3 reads CSVEEARDRGPDTQYF.

The chain's CDR3 is CASRFSTPLAGETYEQYF. This chain connects TRBV12-2 to TRBJ2-7; as DNA is missing, the TRBD2 call by TCRdb cannot be tested. TRBV12-2 is assigned pseudogene status. This CDR3 is 18 amino acids long.

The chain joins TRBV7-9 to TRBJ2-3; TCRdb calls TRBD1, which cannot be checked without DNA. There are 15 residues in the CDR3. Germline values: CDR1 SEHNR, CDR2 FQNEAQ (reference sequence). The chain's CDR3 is CASRPPAQGPDTQYF.

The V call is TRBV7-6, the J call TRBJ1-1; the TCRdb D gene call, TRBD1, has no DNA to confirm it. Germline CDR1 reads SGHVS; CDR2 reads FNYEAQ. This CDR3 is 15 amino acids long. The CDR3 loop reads CASSLAQDRDTEAFF.

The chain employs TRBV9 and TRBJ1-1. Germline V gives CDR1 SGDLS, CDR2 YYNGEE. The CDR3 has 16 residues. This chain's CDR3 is CASSVSQGGRDTEAFF.

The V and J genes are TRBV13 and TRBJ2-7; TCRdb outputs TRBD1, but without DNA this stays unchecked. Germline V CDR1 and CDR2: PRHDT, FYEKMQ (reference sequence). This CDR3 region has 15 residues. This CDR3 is CASSLEAGYGYEQYF.

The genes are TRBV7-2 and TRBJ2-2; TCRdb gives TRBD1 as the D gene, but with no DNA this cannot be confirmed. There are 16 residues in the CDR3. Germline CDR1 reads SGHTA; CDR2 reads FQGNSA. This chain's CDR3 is CASSGTEGGLVGELFF. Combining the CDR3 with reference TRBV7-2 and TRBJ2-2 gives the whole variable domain GAGVSQSPSNKVTEKGKDVELRCDPISGHTALYWYRQSLGQGLEFLIYFQGNSAPDKSGLPSDRFSAERTGGSVSTLTIQRTQQEDSAVYLCASSGTEGGLVGELFFGEGSRLTVL.

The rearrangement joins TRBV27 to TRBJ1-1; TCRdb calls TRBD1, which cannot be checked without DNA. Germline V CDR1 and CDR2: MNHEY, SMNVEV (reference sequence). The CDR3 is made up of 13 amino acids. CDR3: CASRPGVPTEAFF.

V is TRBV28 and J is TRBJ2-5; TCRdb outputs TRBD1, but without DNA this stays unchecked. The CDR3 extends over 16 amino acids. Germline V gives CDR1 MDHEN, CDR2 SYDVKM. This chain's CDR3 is CASSFIGTPVQETQYF. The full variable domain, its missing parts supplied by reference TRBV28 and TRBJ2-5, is DVKVTQSSRYLVKRTGEKVFLECVQDMDHENMFWYRQDPGLGLRLIYFSYDVKMKEKGDIPEGYSVSREKKERFSLILESASTNQTSMYLCASSFIGTPVQETQYFGPGTRLLVL.

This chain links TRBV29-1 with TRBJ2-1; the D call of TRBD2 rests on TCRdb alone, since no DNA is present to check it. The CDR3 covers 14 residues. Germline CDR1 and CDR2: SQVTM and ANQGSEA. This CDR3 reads CSAPAGGIYNEQFF.

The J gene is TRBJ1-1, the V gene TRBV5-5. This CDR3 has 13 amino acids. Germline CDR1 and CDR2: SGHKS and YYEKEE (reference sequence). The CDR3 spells CASSLLAGPEAFF.

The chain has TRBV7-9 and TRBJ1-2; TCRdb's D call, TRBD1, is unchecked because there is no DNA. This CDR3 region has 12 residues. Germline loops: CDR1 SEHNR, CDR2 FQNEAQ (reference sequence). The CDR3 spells CASSFWLTGSPF.

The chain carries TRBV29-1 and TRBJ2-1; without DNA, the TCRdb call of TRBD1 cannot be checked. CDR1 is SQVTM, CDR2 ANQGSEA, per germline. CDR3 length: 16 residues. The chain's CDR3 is CSVESPDRTSYNEQFF.

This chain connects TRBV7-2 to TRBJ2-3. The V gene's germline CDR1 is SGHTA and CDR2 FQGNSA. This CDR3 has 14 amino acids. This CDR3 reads CASSFAGGTDTQYF.

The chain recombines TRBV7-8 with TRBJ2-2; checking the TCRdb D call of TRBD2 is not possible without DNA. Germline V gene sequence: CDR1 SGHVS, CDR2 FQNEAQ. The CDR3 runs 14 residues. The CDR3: CAVFREGGTGELFF.

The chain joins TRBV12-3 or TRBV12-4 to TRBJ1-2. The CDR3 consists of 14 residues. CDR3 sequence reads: CASIEGTANAGYTF.

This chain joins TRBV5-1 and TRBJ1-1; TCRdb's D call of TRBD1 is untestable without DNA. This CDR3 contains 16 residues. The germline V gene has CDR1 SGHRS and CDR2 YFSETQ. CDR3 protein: CASSFDRRYMNTEAFF.

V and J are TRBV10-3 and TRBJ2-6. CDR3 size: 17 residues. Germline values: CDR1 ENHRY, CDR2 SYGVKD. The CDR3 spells CAISELETSPGANVLTF.

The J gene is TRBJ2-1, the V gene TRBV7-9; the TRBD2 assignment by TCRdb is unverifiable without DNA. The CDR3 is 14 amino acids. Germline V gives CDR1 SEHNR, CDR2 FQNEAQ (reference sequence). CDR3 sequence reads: CASSPTAGKSSKFF. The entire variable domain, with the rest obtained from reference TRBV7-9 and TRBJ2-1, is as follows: DTGVSQNPRHKITKRGQNVTFRCDPISEHNRLYWYRQTLGQGPEFLTYFQNEAQLEKSRLLSDRFSAERPKGSFSTLEIQRTEQGDSAMYLCASSPTAGKSSKFFGPGTRLTVL.

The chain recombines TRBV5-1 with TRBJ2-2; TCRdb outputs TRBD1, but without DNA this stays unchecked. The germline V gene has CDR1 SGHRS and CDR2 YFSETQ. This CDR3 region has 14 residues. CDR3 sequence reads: CASSRTGMTGELFF.